This TCR beta chain was observed in a study of control samples from healthy donors and cancer patients. Germline values: CDR1 LNHNV, CDR2 YYDKDF (reference sequence). V was trimmed by 3 bases and J by 2 bases, leaving 5 bases between them. This CDR3 has 12 residues. The assay was immunoSEQ multiplex PCR, and TCRdb's table has in-frame clones only and misses some. This table holds 200,000 or so clones, about 93% found once. The sequenced sample consisted of blood. This clonotype was sampled from a man aged 50-60 years in good health. V gene TRBV15 combines with J gene TRBJ2-7, with D hard to call. The CDR3: CATSSGTYEQYF. CDR3 sequence (DNA): TGTGCCACCAGCAGTGGGACCTACGAGCAGTACTTC.